The clone carrying this T cell receptor beta chain was seen only a few times. Its antigen remains unidentified. Germline lookup yields CDR1 KGHDR and CDR2 SFDVKD. V lost 10 bases to trimming and J lost 2 bases, with 17 bases between them. This CDR3 region has 14 residues. This specimen belongs to a study of T-cell memory formation after mild COVID-19. Turning to the study itself: Among the donors, TCR clusters were largely specific to each donor. The study, taken as a whole, reports: Contracting CD4+ clones sat mainly in CM and EM; CD8+ in EMRA.

Barcoded TCR alpha and TCR beta cDNA libraries with UMIs came from 5'RACE using constant-segment primers. Via MiXCR, TCRdb re-called the 5' RACE reads, giving one row per CDR3 protein. The sample carries about 540,000 distinct CDR3 sequences, about a fifth recorded once. The specimen sequenced was PBMCs or a T cell subset sorted from them (not recorded which). The chain uses TRBV24-1 and TRBJ2-7, with D perhaps TRBD2 (5 bases). This TCR derives from an adult woman who had mild COVID-19 (a few samples of this study predate the infection). Cell type and time point are not known. CDR3 in amino acids: CATSQTGSTYEQYF. The CDR3 DNA reads as TGTGCCACGTCCCAGACGGGATCGACCTACGAGCAGTACTTC.